This T cell receptor (beta chain) is drawn from a study of tumor-infiltrating lymphocytes in localized non-small cell lung cancer. TCRdb's copy holds only in-frame clones and misses some; the assay was immunoSEQ multiplex PCR. Counted here are about 23,000 clones, nearly 70% occurring once; the ten biggest clones make up roughly 14%. This clone has a handful of counts. This TCR was recovered from a human donor with non-small cell lung cancer. Sequenced material: lung tumor tissue.

CDR3 coding DNA: TGTGCCAGCAGCCAAATACCCTACGAGCAGTACTTC. It is translated as CASSQIPYEQYF. This chain connects TRBV4-2 to TRBJ2-7; no definite D call. CDR1 is LGHNA and CDR2 is YNFKEQ in the germline V gene. With 2 bases removed from V and 2 bases from J, the gap between germline ends came to 4 bases. The length of the CDR3 is 12 residues.